This T cell receptor (beta chain) was captured in a study of beta chain features in type 1 diabetes. Expressed TCRB transcripts were sequenced because the isolated RNA had all been reverse transcribed beforehand. The table came from immunoSEQ multiplex PCR; TCRdb's copy has only in-frame clones and leaves some out. The sample has roughly 60,000 clones, over 50% seen once; the top ten hold 2.2%. On this clone: The antigen remains unidentified.

The CDR3 extends over 16 amino acids. Germline V gives CDR1 SNHLY, CDR2 FYNNEI. The V gene end was trimmed by 5 bases and the J gene end by 3 bases; junction bases not matched to a gene: 7. Study-wide points: Type 1 diabetes patients had fewer VDJ junction insertions and more deletions.

The source of this sequence is a woman younger than 30 in good health. Sequencing used Tregs from blood. V usage is TRBV2 and J usage is TRBJ2-3, with TRBD2 identical over 11 bases. CDR3 DNA: TGTGCCAGCAGTTCTCGACTAGCGGGACCTACAGATACGCAGTATTTT. Translated, it gives CASSSRLAGPTDTQYF.